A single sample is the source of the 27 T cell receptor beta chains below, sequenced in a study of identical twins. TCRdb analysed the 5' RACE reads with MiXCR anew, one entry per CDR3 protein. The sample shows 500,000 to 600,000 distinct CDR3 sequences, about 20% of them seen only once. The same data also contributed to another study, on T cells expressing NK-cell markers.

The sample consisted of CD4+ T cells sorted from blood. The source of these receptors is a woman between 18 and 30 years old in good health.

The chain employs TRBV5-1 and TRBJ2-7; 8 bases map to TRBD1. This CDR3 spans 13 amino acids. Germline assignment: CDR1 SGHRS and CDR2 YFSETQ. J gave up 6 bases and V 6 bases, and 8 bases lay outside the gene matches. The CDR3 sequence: CASTGQGRGEQYF. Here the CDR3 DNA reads TGCGCCAGCACCGGACAGGGTCGAGGCGAGCAGTACTTC.

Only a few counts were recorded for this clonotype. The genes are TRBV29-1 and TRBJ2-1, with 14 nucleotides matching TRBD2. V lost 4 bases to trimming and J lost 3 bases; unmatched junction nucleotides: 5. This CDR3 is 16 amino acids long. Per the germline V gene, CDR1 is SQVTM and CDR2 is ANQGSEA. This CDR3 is CSVGTSGGTDYNEQFF. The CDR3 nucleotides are TGCAGCGTTGGGACTAGCGGGGGGACCGACTACAATGAGCAGTTCTTC.

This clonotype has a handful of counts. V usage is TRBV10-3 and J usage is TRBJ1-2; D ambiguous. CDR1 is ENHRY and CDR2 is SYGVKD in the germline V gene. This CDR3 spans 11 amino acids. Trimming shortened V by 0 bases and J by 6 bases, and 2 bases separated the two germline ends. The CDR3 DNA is TGTGCCATCAGTGAGTCCGATGGCTACACCTTC. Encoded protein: CAISESDGYTF.

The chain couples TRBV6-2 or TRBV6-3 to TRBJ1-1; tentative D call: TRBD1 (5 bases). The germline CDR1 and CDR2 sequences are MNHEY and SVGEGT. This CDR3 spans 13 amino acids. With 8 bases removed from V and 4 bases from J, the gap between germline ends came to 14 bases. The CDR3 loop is CASYQGLGTEAFF. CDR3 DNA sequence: TGTGCCAGCTATCAGGGATTAGGCACTGAAGCTTTCTTT.

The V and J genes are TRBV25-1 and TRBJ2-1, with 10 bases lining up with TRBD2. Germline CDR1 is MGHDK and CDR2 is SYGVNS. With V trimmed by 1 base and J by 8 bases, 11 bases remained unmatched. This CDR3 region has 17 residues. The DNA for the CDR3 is TGTGCCAGCAGTGAATTTTTATCGTCGCTAGCGGGAGATGAGCAGTTCTTC. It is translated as CASSEFLSSLAGDEQFF.

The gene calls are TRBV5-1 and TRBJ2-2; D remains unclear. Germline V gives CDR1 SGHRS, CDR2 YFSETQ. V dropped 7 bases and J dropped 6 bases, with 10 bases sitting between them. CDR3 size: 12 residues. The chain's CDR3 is CASFIGAGELFF. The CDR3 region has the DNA TGCGCCAGCTTTATTGGGGCCGGGGAGCTGTTTTTT.

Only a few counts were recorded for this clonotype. As DNA, the CDR3 is TGTGCCAGCACGGAACATGTTGGGTCAGGGGCCAACGTCCTGACTTTC. Its protein is CASTEHVGSGANVLTF. V gene TRBV5-5 combines with J gene TRBJ2-6; D not certain. Trimming left V 6 bases short and J 4 bases short, with 17 bases between. Germline CDR1 SGHKS, CDR2 YYEKEE (reference sequence). This CDR3 region has 16 residues.

The DNA of the CDR3 is TGTGCCACCAGTGACTTATACACTAGCGGGACGGAGACCCAGTACTTC. Its protein is CATSDLYTSGTETQYF. This chain connects TRBV24-1 to TRBJ2-5, with 10 bases that match TRBD2. CDR3 length equals 16 residues. Per the germline V gene, CDR1 is KGHDR and CDR2 is SFDVKD. V was pared by 4 bases and J by 5 bases, with 9 bases of the junction left unmatched.

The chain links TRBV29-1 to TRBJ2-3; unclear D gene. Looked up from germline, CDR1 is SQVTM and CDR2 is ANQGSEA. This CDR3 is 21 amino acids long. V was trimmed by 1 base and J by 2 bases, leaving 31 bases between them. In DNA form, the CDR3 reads TGCAGCGTTGAAGGGTCCCCCAGGACGTCAAAGAAGTCACATTTCACAGATACGCAGTATTTT. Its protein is CSVEGSPRTSKKSHFTDTQYF.

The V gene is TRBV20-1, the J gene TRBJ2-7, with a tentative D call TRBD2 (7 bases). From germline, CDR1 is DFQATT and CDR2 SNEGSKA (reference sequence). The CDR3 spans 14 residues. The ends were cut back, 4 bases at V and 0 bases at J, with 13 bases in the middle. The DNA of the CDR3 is TGCAGTGCTAAGAAGGGGGGGAGCTCCTACGAGCAGTACTTC. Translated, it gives CSAKKGGSSYEQYF.

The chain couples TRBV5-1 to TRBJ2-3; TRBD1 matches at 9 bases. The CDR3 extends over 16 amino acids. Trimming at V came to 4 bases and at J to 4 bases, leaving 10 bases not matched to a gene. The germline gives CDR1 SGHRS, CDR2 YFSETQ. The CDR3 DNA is TGCGCCAGCAGCCTATTTTGGACAGGGGAGGCAGATACGCAGTATTTT. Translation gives CASSLFWTGEADTQYF.

CDR3 in DNA: TGTGCCAGCAGTTCCCACCGACCTAGCAACACTGAAGCTTTCTTT. Amino acids: CASSSHRPSNTEAFF. The chain couples TRBV12-3 or TRBV12-4 to TRBJ1-1; D remains unclear. The CDR3 length is 15 residues. The V gene lost 4 bases and the J gene lost 2 bases, with 14 bases spanning the gap.

CDR3 in amino acids: CASTRLLQGGEGYTF. In DNA, the CDR3 is TGTGCCAGCACCCGTCTCCTACAGGGTGGAGAAGGCTACACCTTC. The rearrangement joins TRBV3-1 to TRBJ1-2; D perhaps matches TRBD1 (6 bases). Trimming stripped 7 bases from V and 8 bases from J, with 23 bases between. There are 15 residues in the CDR3. CDR1 and CDR2 (germline): LGHDT, YNNKEL (reference sequence). The full variable domain, in which reference TRBV3-1 and TRBJ1-2 provide the parts outside the CDR3, is DTAVSQTPKYLVTQMGNDKSIKCEQNLGHDTMYWYKQDSKKFLKIMFSYNNKELIINETVPNRFSPKSPDKAHLNLHINSLELGDSAVYFCASTRLLQGGEGYTFGSGTRLTVV.

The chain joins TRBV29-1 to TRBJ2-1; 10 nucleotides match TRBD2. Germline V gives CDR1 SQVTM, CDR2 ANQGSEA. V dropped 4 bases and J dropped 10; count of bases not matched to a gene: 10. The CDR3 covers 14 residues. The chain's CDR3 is CSVVGLAGDREQFF. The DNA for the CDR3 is TGCAGCGTTGTTGGGCTAGCGGGAGACCGGGAGCAGTTCTTC.

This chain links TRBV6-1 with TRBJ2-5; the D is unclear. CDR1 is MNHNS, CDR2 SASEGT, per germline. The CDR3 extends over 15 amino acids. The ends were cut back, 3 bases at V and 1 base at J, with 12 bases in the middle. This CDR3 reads CASSDRKGFQETQYF. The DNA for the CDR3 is TGTGCCAGCAGTGATAGGAAAGGGTTCCAAGAGACCCAGTACTTC.

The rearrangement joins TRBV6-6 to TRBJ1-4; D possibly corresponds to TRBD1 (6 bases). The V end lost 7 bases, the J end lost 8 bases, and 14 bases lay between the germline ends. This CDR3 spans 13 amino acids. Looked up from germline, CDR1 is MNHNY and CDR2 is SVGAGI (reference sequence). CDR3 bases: TGTGCCAGCACCAGGGGTGTTTCGGAAAAACTGTTTTTT. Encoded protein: CASTRGVSEKLFF.

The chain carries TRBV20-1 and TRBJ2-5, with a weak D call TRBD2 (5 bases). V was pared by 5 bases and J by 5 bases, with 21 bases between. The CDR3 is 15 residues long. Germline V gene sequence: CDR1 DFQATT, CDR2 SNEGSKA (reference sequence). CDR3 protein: CSAYEWVSTGETQYF. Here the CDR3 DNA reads TGCAGTGCTTATGAGTGGGTTTCTACGGGGGAGACCCAGTACTTC.

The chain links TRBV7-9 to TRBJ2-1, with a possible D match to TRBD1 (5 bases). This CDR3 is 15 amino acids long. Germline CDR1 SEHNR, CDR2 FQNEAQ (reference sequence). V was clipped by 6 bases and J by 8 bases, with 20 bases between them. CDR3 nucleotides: TGTGCCAGCAGTCGTAGCCGGGTAGGGGTGGATGAGCAGTTCTTC. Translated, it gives CASSRSRVGVDEQFF.

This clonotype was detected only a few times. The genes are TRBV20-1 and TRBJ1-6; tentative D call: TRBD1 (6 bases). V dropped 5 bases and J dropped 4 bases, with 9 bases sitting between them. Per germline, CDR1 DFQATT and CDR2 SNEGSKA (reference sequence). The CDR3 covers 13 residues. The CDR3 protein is CSAPGQYNSPLHF. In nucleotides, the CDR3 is TGCAGTGCTCCTGGACAGTATAATTCACCCCTCCACTTT.

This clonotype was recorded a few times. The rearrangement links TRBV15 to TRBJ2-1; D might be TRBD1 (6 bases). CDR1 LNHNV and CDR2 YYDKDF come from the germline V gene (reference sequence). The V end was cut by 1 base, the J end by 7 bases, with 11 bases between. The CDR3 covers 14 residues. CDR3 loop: CATSRGQGFNEQFF. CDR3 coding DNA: TGTGCCACCAGCAGAGGGCAGGGGTTTAATGAGCAGTTCTTC.

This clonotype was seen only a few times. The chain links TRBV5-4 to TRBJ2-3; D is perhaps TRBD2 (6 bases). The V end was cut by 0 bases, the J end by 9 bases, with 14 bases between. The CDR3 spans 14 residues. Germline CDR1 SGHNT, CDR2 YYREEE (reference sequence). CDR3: CASSLGGSGGTQYF. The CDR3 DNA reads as TGTGCCAGCAGCTTGGGAGGCTCCGGAGGGACGCAGTATTTT. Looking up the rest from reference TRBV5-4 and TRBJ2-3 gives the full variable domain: ETGVTQSPTHLIKTRGQQVTLRCSSQSGHNTVSWYQQALGQGPQFIFQYYREEENGRGNFPPRFSGLQFPNYSSELNVNALELDDSALYLCASSLGGSGGTQYFGPGTRLTVL.

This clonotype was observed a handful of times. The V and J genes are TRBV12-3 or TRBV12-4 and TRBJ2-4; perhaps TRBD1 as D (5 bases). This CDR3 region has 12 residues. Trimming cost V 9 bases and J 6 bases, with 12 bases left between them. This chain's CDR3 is CASRGPANIQYF. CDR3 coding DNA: TGTGCCAGTAGGGGCCCAGCAAACATTCAGTACTTC.

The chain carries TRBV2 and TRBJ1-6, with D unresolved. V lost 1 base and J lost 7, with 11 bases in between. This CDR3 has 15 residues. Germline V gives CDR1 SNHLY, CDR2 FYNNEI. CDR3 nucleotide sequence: TGTGCCAGCAGTGAAGTCAGGATGAGAAATTCACCCCTCCACTTT. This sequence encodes CASSEVRMRNSPLHF. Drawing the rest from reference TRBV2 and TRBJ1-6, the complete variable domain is EPEVTQTPSHQVTQMGQEVILRCVPISNHLYFYWYRQILGQKVEFLVSFYNNEISEKSEIFDDQFSVERPDGSNFTLKIRSTKLEDSAMYFCASSEVRMRNSPLHFGNGTRLTVT.

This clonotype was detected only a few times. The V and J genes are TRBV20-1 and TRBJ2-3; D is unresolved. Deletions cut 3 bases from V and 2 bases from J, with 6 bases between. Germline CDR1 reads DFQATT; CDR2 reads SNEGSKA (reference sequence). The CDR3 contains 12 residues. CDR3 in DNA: TGCAGTGCTAGTTCTTACACAGATACGCAGTATTTT. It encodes CSASSYTDTQYF.

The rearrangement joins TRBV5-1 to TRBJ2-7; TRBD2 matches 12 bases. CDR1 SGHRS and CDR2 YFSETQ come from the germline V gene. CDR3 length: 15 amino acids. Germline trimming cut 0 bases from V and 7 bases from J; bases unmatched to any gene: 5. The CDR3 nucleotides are TGCGCCAGCAGCTTGGCGACTAGCGGGAGTGAGGAGCAGTACTTC. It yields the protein CASSLATSGSEEQYF.

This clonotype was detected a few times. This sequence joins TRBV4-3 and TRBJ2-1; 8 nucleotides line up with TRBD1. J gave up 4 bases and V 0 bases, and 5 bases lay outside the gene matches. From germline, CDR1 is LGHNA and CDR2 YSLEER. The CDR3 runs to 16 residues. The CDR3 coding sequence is TGCGCCAGCAGCCAAGATCGCCAGGGGGCGTACAATGAGCAGTTCTTC. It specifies CASSQDRQGAYNEQFF.

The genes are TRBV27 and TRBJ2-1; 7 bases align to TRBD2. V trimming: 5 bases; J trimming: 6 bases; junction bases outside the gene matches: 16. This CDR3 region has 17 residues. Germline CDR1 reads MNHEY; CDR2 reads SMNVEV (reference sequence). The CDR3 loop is CASSLRLAEVTGNEQFF. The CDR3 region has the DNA TGTGCCAGCAGTCTTCGGCTAGCGGAAGTGACTGGCAATGAGCAGTTCTTC.